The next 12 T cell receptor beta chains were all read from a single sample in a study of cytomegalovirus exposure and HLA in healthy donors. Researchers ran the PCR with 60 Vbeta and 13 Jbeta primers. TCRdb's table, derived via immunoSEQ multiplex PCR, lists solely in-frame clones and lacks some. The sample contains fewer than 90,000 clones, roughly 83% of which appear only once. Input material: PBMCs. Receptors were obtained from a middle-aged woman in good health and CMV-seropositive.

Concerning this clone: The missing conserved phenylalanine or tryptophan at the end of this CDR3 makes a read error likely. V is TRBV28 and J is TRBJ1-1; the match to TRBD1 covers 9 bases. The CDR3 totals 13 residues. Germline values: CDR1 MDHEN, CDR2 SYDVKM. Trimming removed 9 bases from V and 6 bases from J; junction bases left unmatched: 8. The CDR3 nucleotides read TGTGCCAGTGAGACAGGGGGTAGGGCTGAAGCTTTCGTT. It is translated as CASETGGRAEAFV.

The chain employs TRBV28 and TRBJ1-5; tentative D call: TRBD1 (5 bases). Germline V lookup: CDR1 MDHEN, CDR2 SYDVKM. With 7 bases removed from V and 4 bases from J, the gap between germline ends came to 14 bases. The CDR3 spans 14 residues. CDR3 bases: TGTGCCAGCACCGTTGGGGCAGGGAATCAGCCCCAGCATTTT. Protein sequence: CASTVGAGNQPQHF.

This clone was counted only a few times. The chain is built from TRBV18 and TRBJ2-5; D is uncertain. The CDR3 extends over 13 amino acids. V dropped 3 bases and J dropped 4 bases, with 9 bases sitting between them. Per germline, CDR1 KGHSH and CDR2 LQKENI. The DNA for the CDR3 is TGTGCCAGCTCACCTGGCCCAGGAGAGACCCAGTACTTC. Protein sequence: CASSPGPGETQYF.

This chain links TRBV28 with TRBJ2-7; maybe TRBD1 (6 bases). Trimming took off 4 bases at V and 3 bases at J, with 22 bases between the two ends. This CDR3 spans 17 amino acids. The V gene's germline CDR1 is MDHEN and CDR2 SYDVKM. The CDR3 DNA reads TGTGCCAGCAGTTCCCCTTTGGTCAGGGGAAAAAACTACGAGCAGTACTTC. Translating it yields CASSSPLVRGKNYEQYF.

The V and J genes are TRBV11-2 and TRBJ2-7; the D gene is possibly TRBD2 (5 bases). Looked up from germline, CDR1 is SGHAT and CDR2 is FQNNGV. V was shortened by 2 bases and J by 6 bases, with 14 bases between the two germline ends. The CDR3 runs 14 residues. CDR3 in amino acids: CASSLNPGGPEQYF. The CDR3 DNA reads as TGTGCCAGCAGCTTAAATCCAGGAGGTCCCGAGCAGTACTTC.

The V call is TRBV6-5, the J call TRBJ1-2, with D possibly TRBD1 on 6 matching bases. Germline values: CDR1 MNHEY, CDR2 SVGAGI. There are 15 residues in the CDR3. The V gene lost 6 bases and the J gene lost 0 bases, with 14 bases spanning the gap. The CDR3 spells CASRSGVTTNYGYTF. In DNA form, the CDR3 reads TGTGCCAGCAGATCAGGGGTAACCACTAACTATGGCTACACCTTC.

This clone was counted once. The CDR3 reads CASSPGGDEQYF. DNA for the CDR3: TGTGCCAGCAGCCCAGGGGGCGACGAGCAGTACTTC. This chain links TRBV6-1 with TRBJ2-7; 8 bases match TRBD1. Germline V gene sequence: CDR1 MNHNS, CDR2 SASEGT. V trimming: 6 bases; J trimming: 5 bases; junction bases outside the gene matches: 3. The CDR3 length is 12 residues.

The CDR3 DNA reads as TGTGCCAGCAGTCTCCACACAGGGGGCGCTTTCTATGGCTACACCTTC. Translated, it gives CASSLHTGGAFYGYTF. The chain joins TRBV27 to TRBJ1-2; TRBD1 matches at 9 bases. The CDR3 sequence is 16 residues long. Per germline, CDR1 MNHEY and CDR2 SMNVEV (reference sequence). The ends lost 5 bases at V and 4 bases at J; junction bases unmatched: 11.

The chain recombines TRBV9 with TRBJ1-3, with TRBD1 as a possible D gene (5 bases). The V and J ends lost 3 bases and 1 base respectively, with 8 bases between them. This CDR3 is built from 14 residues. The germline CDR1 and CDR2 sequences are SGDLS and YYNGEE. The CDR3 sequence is CASSDRFSGNTIYF. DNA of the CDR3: TGTGCCAGCAGCGACAGGTTTTCTGGAAACACCATATATTTT.

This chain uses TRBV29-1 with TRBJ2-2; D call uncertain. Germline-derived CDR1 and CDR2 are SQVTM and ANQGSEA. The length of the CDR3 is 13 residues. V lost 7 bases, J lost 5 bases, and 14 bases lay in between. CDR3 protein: CSGSVSLTGELFF. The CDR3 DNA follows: TGCAGCGGGAGTGTGAGTCTAACCGGGGAGCTGTTTTTT.

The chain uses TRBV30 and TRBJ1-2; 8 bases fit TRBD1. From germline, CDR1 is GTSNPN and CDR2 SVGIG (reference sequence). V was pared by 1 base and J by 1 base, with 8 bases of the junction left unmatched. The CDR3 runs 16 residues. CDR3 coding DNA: TGTGCCTGGAGTGGTCGACAGGGGTTCGATAACTATGGCTACACCTTC. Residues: CAWSGRQGFDNYGYTF.

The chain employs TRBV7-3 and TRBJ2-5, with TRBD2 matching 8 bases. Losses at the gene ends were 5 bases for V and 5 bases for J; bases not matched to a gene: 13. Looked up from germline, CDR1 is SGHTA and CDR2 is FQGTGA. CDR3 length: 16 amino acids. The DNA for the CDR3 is TGTGCCAGCAGCCCCGCGGGGCGGGGGGCCGGGGAGACCCAGTACTTC. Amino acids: CASSPAGRGAGETQYF.